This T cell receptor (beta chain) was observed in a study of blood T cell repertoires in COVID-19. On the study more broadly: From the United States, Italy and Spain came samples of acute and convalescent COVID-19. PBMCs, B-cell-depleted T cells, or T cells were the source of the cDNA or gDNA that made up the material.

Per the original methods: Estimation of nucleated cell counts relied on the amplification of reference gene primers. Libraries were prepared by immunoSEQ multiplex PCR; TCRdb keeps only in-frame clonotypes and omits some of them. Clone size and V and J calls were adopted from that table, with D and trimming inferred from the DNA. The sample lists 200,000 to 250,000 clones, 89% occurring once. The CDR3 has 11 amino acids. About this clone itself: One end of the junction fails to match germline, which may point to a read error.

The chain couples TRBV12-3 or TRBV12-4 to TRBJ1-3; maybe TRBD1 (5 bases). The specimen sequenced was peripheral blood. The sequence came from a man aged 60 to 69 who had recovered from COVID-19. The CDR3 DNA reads TGTGCCAGCAGTTTCTCCGGGACTACCAATTTT. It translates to CASSFSGTTNF.